Below, 29 T cell receptor beta chains from the same sample are listed, as sequenced in a study of blood T cell repertoires in COVID-19. Sequencing used immunoSEQ multiplex PCR; TCRdb keeps in-frame clones, though not all of them. The sample has about 130,000 clones; about nine tenths are singletons. The material sequenced was PBMCs or T cells enriched from blood (not recorded which). The receptors shown here come from a man aged 45 to 65 who had recovered from COVID-19.

The rearrangement joins TRBV30 to TRBJ1-5; D gene uncertain. The CDR3 covers 13 residues. Germline-derived CDR1 and CDR2 are GTSNPN and SVGIG (reference sequence). V was clipped by 0 bases and J by 1 base, with 4 bases between them. CDR3 coding DNA: TGTGCCTGGAGTGTGAGGAGCAATCAGCCCCAGCATTTT. Translation: CAWSVRSNQPQHF. The complete variable domain, with remaining parts taken from reference TRBV30 and TRBJ1-5, reads SQTIHQWPATLVQPVGSPLSLECTVEGTSNPNLYWYRQAAGRGLQLLFYSVGIGQISSEVPQNLSASRPQDRQFILSSKKLLLSDSGFYLCAWSVRSNQPQHFGDGTRLSIL.

This chain uses TRBV9 with TRBJ1-1, with D perhaps TRBD1 (5 bases). Germline V gene lookup returns CDR1 SGDLS and CDR2 YYNGEE. V lost 0 bases and J 2 bases, leaving 17 bases between the germline ends. The CDR3 covers 17 residues. The CDR3 protein is CASSVGGETAINTEAFF. CDR3 nucleotides: TGTGCCAGCAGCGTAGGCGGCGAGACAGCGATAAACACTGAAGCTTTCTTT.

This clone was counted between two and nine times. The chain joins TRBV6-5 to TRBJ1-1; a possible D gene is TRBD1 (6 bases). This CDR3 comprises 15 residues. Germline loops: CDR1 MNHEY, CDR2 SVGAGI. V was shortened by 0 bases and J by 2 bases, with 10 bases between the two germline ends. The CDR3: CASSYSRDTNTEAFF. In DNA, the CDR3 is TGTGCCAGCAGTTACTCGAGGGACACTAACACTGAAGCTTTCTTT.

This chain links TRBV7-8 with TRBJ2-1; 7 positions agree with TRBD1. V gave up 5 bases and J gave up 6 bases; unmatched junction bases: 13. The CDR3 covers 16 residues. CDR1 and CDR2 (germline): SGHVS, FQNEAQ. The CDR3 reads CASSPRDSLISNEQFF. CDR3 in DNA: TGTGCCAGCAGCCCCCGGGACAGCTTAATCAGCAATGAGCAGTTCTTC.

The rearrangement joins TRBV5-4 to TRBJ1-3; D gene unclear. V shed 4 bases and J shed 1 base, with 6 bases lying between them. CDR1 SGHNT and CDR2 YYREEE come from the germline V gene (reference sequence). The CDR3 runs to 13 residues. In DNA, the CDR3 is TGTGCCAGCAGCGTGGTATCTGGAAACACCATATATTTT. Amino acids: CASSVVSGNTIYF. The full variable domain, its missing parts supplied by reference TRBV5-4 and TRBJ1-3, is ETGVTQSPTHLIKTRGQQVTLRCSSQSGHNTVSWYQQALGQGPQFIFQYYREEENGRGNFPPRFSGLQFPNYSSELNVNALELDDSALYLCASSVVSGNTIYFGEGSWLTVV.

This chain links TRBV28 with TRBJ2-7; possible D gene TRBD2, 5 bases. The CDR3 is 14 residues long. V was pared by 8 bases and J by 2 bases, with 16 bases between. Germline CDR1 reads MDHEN; CDR2 reads SYDVKM. Written as DNA, the CDR3 is TGTGCCAGCGCCCGGGCGGGCGGTCCCTACGAGCAGTACTTC. Its translation is CASARAGGPYEQYF.

This chain connects TRBV6-5 to TRBJ2-1; D not resolved. This CDR3 has 13 amino acids. Trimming pared 6 bases from V and 15 bases from J, leaving 21 bases between. Germline V lookup: CDR1 MNHEY, CDR2 SVGAGI. The CDR3 DNA sequence: TGTGCCAGCAGCCCCCTTCCTAAGAGCTATCTGTTCTTC. Translated: CASSPLPKSYLFF.

This chain uses TRBV5-5 with TRBJ2-7; tentatively, D is TRBD2 (6 bases). In germline, CDR1 is SGHKS, CDR2 YYEKEE (reference sequence). The CDR3 is made up of 15 amino acids. The V and J ends lost 3 bases and 3 bases respectively, with 16 bases between them. As DNA, the CDR3 is TGTGCCAGCAGCTCATTAGCGGAACTGGTCTACGAGCAGTACTTC. This codes for CASSSLAELVYEQYF.

This clone was detected only a few times. V usage is TRBV30 and J usage is TRBJ1-5; weak D call: TRBD1 (6 bases). Trimming stripped 1 base from V and 1 base from J, with 11 bases between. Germline V lookup: CDR1 GTSNPN, CDR2 SVGIG (reference sequence). CDR3 length: 15 amino acids. CDR3: CAWSAQGTSNQPQHF. CDR3 sequence (DNA): TGTGCCTGGAGTGCTCAGGGGACGAGCAATCAGCCCCAGCATTTT.

This clone was seen once. The J gene is TRBJ1-1, the V gene TRBV29-1; 7 bases are a match to TRBD1. This CDR3 has 12 amino acids. In germline, CDR1 is SQVTM, CDR2 ANQGSEA. The J segment lost 5 bases and the V segment lost 7 bases, leaving 7 bases of the junction unmatched. CDR3 DNA sequence: TGCAGCGGGCTACAGGGGACAACTGAAGCTTTCTTT. It codes for CSGLQGTTEAFF. The whole variable domain, filled in from reference TRBV29-1 and TRBJ1-1, reads SAVISQKPSRDICQRGTSLTIQCQVDSQVTMMFWYRQQPGQSLTLIATANQGSEATYESGFVIDKFPISRPNLTFSTLTVSNMSPEDSSIYLCSGLQGTTEAFFGQGTRLTVV.

The V call is TRBV16, the J call TRBJ1-2; 8 bases are shared with TRBD1. CDR3 length: 15 amino acids. The V gene end was trimmed by 1 base and the J gene end by 3 bases; junction bases not matched to a gene: 4. Germline V lookup: CDR1 KGHSY, CDR2 FQNENV. As DNA, the CDR3 is TGTGCCAGCAGCCAATGGGTGACAGGGGACTATGGCTACACCTTC. Protein sequence: CASSQWVTGDYGYTF.

The sample holds one count of this clone. CDR3 sequence reads: CASSLWAEQFF. DNA of the CDR3: TGTGCCAGCAGCCTTTGGGCTGAGCAGTTCTTC. This chain links TRBV28 with TRBJ2-1; D call uncertain. The V gene's germline CDR1 is MDHEN and CDR2 SYDVKM. This CDR3 contains 11 residues. V was cut by 6 bases and J by 9 bases, with 9 bases left in between. Looking up the rest from reference TRBV28 and TRBJ2-1 gives the full variable domain: DVKVTQSSRYLVKRTGEKVFLECVQDMDHENMFWYRQDPGLGLRLIYFSYDVKMKEKGDIPEGYSVSREKKERFSLILESASTNQTSMYLCASSLWAEQFFGPGTRLTVL.

The rearrangement joins TRBV19 to TRBJ2-2, with TRBD1 matching 9 bases. Germline assignment: CDR1 LNHDA and CDR2 SQIVND (reference sequence). The CDR3 sequence is 19 residues long. V dropped 3 bases and J dropped 0; count of bases not matched to a gene: 11. In DNA form, the CDR3 reads TGTGCCAGTAGTATGTGGGGGACAGGGCGGTTTGCGAACACCGGGGAGCTGTTTTTT. Its translation: CASSMWGTGRFANTGELFF.

The chain recombines TRBV7-5 with TRBJ1-1. TRBV7-5 is classified as a pseudogene. CDR3 size: 14 residues. The CDR3 sequence is CVRSSSRQNTEAFF. In nucleotides, the CDR3 is TGTGTCAGAAGCTCTAGCCGCCAAAACACTGAAGCTTTCTTT.

The CDR3, as DNA: TGTGCCAGCAGCTCCCGTGGCTCCTCCTACGAGCAGTACTTC. It specifies CASSSRGSSYEQYF. The J gene is TRBJ2-7, the V gene TRBV5-4; D ambiguous. This CDR3 spans 14 amino acids. Germline CDR1 and CDR2: SGHNT and YYREEE (reference sequence). Trimming cost V 3 bases and J 0 bases, with 10 bases left between them. Combining the CDR3 with reference TRBV5-4 and TRBJ2-7 gives the whole variable domain ETGVTQSPTHLIKTRGQQVTLRCSSQSGHNTVSWYQQALGQGPQFIFQYYREEENGRGNFPPRFSGLQFPNYSSELNVNALELDDSALYLCASSSRGSSYEQYFGPGTRLTVT.

The count of this clone is one. The V and J genes are TRBV6-2 or TRBV6-3 and TRBJ2-5, with a possible D match to TRBD1 (6 bases). The CDR3 runs to 15 residues. Germline V gene lookup returns CDR1 MNHEY and CDR2 SVGEGT. V gave up 5 bases and J gave up 5 bases, with 18 bases separating them. The CDR3 is CASSTRTALWETQYF. Here the CDR3 DNA reads TGTGCCAGCAGTACCAGGACAGCCCTGTGGGAGACCCAGTACTTC.

The CDR3 region has the DNA TGTGCCAGCAGCGTGAACACCGGCTACACCTTC. It yields the protein CASSVNTGYTF. The chain has TRBV5-4 and TRBJ1-2; D is ambiguous. This CDR3 comprises 11 residues. Per germline, CDR1 SGHNT and CDR2 YYREEE (reference sequence). Trimming cost V 4 bases and J 8 bases, with 9 bases left between them.

This chain uses TRBV6-5 with TRBJ2-7, with 7 bases matching TRBD1. Germline values: CDR1 MNHEY, CDR2 SVGAGI. V lost 8 bases to trimming and J lost 3 bases; unmatched junction nucleotides: 4. This CDR3 is 12 amino acids long. As DNA, the CDR3 is TGTGCCAGCGGGGACAGAATCTACGAGCAGTACTTC. Its protein product is CASGDRIYEQYF.

This chain connects TRBV7-8 to TRBJ1-4, with 10 bases identical to TRBD1. The J segment lost 8 bases and the V segment lost 5 bases, leaving 8 bases of the junction unmatched. Germline values: CDR1 SGHVS, CDR2 FQNEAQ. The length of the CDR3 is 15 residues. The CDR3 protein is CASSGRTGGLEKLFF. CDR3 sequence (DNA): TGTGCCAGCAGCGGCCGGACAGGGGGACTAGAAAAACTGTTTTTT. The whole variable domain, remainder taken from reference TRBV7-8 and TRBJ1-4, is GAGVSQSPRYKVAKRGQDVALRCDPISGHVSLFWYQQALGQGPEFLTYFQNEAQLDKSGLPSDRFFAERPEGSVSTLKIQRTQQEDSAVYLCASSGRTGGLEKLFFGSGTQLSVL.

The chain joins TRBV7-2 to TRBJ1-5, with 7 bases fitting TRBD1. CDR1 is SGHTA, CDR2 FQGNSA, per germline. Trimming at V came to 5 bases and at J to 6 bases, leaving 10 bases not matched to a gene. The CDR3 spans 15 residues. CDR3 DNA sequence: TGTGCCAGCAGCCAAATGGGACAGATAGGTCAGCCCCAGCATTTT. Translation gives CASSQMGQIGQPQHF.

The chain couples TRBV28 to TRBJ2-7; D gene unclear. CDR1 MDHEN and CDR2 SYDVKM come from the germline V gene. Trimming stripped 7 bases from V and 5 bases from J, with 15 bases between. The CDR3 is 13 residues long. The CDR3 spells CASNSPLSHEQYF. CDR3 in DNA: TGTGCCAGCAATTCTCCCCTTTCCCACGAGCAGTACTTC.

The chain couples TRBV5-4 to TRBJ2-1, with D possibly matching TRBD1 (7 bases). Germline V gene lookup returns CDR1 SGHNT and CDR2 YYREEE (reference sequence). The CDR3 contains 16 residues. The germline V and J ends were trimmed by 1 base and 4 bases, with 15 bases remaining between them. The CDR3 region has the DNA TGTGCCAGCAGCTTGTATAGGGACAGCGGGTACAATGAGCAGTTCTTC. Amino acids: CASSLYRDSGYNEQFF.

The J gene is TRBJ1-5, the V gene TRBV4-3; D is uncertain. In germline, CDR1 is LGHNA, CDR2 YSLEER. V lost 2 bases to trimming and J lost 6 bases, with 8 bases between them. This CDR3 is built from 13 residues. As DNA, the CDR3 is TGCGCCAGCAGCCAAAGCGTTGGTCAGCCCCAGCATTTT. Translated, it gives CASSQSVGQPQHF.

The CDR3 reads CASSLEGAQGYTF. The DNA of the CDR3 is TGCGCCAGCAGCTTGGAGGGGGCGCAGGGCTACACCTTC. The chain couples TRBV5-1 to TRBJ1-2; 7 nucleotides agree with TRBD1. The CDR3 contains 13 residues. The V segment lost 0 bases and the J segment 8 bases; nucleotides outside the gene matches: 4. Germline assignment: CDR1 SGHRS and CDR2 YFSETQ.

This chain links TRBV15 with TRBJ1-6; 8 positions match TRBD1. This CDR3 is 15 amino acids long. Germline values: CDR1 LNHNV, CDR2 YYDKDF (reference sequence). Losses at the gene ends were 4 bases for V and 6 bases for J; bases not matched to a gene: 5. CDR3 sequence (DNA): TGTGCCACCAGCACGCAGGGGGCGAGTAATTCACCCCTCCACTTT. Amino acid sequence: CATSTQGASNSPLHF.

V and J are TRBV25-1 and TRBJ1-2, with D possibly TRBD1 on 6 matching bases. Trimming stripped 2 bases from V and 0 bases from J, with 13 bases between. The CDR3 is made up of 16 amino acids. From germline, CDR1 is MGHDK and CDR2 SYGVNS. For the CDR3, the DNA is TGTGCCAGCAGTGAACCAGGGGCACCTTCTAACTATGGCTACACCTTC. Its translation is CASSEPGAPSNYGYTF.

A single count supports this clone. V gene TRBV6-4 combines with J gene TRBJ1-1, with D possibly TRBD1 on 5 matching bases. The CDR3 runs to 17 residues. Trimming stripped 5 bases from V and 2 bases from J, with 21 bases between. The V gene's germline CDR1 is MRHNA and CDR2 SNTAGT. As DNA, the CDR3 is TGTGCCAGCAGTTCTTACACACACCCTACAGGAAACACTGAAGCTTTCTTT. It translates to CASSSYTHPTGNTEAFF.

This clone appeared once. The chain uses TRBV9 and TRBJ2-1; 10 bases map to TRBD2. V was pared by 0 bases and J by 10 bases, with 7 bases of the junction left unmatched. This CDR3 comprises 15 residues. Germline loops: CDR1 SGDLS, CDR2 YYNGEE. The CDR3 DNA sequence: TGTGCCAGCAGCGTAGCGCCTAGCGGGGGTGAAGAGCAGTTCTTC. This sequence encodes CASSVAPSGGEEQFF.

The chain uses TRBV27 and TRBJ2-5, with D unresolved. V dropped 0 bases and J dropped 5 bases, with 10 bases sitting between them. The germline CDR1 and CDR2 sequences are MNHEY and SMNVEV (reference sequence). The CDR3 loop spans 14 amino acids. The CDR3 coding sequence is TGTGCCAGCAGTTTATCGGCAGCGATTGAGACCCAGTACTTC. It encodes CASSLSAAIETQYF.